The entry below describes one TCR beta chain. Its specificity is not known. The data belong to a study of T cells in tumors after PD-1 blockade. Germline loops: CDR1 MNHEY, CDR2 SVGAGI. V dropped 6 bases and J dropped 4; count of bases not matched to a gene: 1. This CDR3 has 13 amino acids. The data were produced by immunoSEQ multiplex PCR, yet TCRdb's version contains in-frame clones alone and is incomplete. This sample has 12,000 or so clones, with 63% found just once. Whole-study results and caveats: Expanded exhausted CD8+ clones after therapy were mostly novel clonotypes.

The clonotype was recovered from a human donor with basal cell carcinoma. The specimen comprised tumor tissue, sampled before anti-PD-1 treatment. The chain has TRBV6-5 and TRBJ1-5; 9 bases fit TRBD1. This CDR3 reads CASRGQGNQPQHF. CDR3 coding DNA: TGTGCCAGCAGGGGACAGGGAAATCAGCCCCAGCATTTT.